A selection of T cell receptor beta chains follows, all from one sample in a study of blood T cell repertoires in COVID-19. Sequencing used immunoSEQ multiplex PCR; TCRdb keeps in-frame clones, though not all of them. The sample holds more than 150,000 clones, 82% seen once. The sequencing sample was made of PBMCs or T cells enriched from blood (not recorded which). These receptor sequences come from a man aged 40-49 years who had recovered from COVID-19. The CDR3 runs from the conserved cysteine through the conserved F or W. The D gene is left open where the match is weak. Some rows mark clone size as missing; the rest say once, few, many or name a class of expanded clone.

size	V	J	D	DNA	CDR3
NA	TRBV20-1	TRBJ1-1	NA	TGCAGTGCTAGAGCTACGGGGGAAGCTTTCTTT	CSARATGEAFF
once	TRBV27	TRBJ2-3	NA	TGTGCCACTAGATCAGGGTTTAGTACAGATACGCAGTATTTT	CATRSGFSTDTQYF
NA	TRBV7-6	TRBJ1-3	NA	TGTGCCAGCAGCTTAGCGGACAGCTTTGGAAACACCATATATTTT	CASSLADSFGNTIYF
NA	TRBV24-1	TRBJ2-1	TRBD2	TGTGCCACCAGTGATAGGCGGGAGGTCAATGAGCAGTTCTTC	CATSDRREVNEQFF
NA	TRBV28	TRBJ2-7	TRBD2	TGTGCCAGCAGTTTGGGGCTAGCGGGAATGATAGTAACCTACGAGCAGTACTTC	CASSLGLAGMIVTYEQYF
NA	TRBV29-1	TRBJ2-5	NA	TGCAGCGTGAAACAGGGACAAGAGACCCAGTACTTC	CSVKQGQETQYF
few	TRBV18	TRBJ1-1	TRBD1	TGTGCCAGCTCTCTAACCTCGGGACAGGGAGGCACTGAAGCTTTCTTT	CASSLTSGQGGTEAFF
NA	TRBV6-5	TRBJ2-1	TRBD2	TGTGCCAGCAGTCAGGGCCCGGGGGGTGAGCAGTTCTTC	CASSQGPGGEQFF
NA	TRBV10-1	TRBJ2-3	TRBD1	TGCGCCAGCAGCGGACAGGGAGCAGATACGCAGTATTTT	CASSGQGADTQYF
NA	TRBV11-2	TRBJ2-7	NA	TGTGCCAGCAGCCATAGACAGGGACTGATCGAGCAGTACTTC	CASSHRQGLIEQYF
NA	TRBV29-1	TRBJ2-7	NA	TGCAGCGTTGCCAGGGGATTCGACGAGCAGTACTTC	CSVARGFDEQYF
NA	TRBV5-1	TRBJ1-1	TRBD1	TGCGCCAGCACGACAGGGGTTGACACTGAAGCTTTCTTT	CASTTGVDTEAFF